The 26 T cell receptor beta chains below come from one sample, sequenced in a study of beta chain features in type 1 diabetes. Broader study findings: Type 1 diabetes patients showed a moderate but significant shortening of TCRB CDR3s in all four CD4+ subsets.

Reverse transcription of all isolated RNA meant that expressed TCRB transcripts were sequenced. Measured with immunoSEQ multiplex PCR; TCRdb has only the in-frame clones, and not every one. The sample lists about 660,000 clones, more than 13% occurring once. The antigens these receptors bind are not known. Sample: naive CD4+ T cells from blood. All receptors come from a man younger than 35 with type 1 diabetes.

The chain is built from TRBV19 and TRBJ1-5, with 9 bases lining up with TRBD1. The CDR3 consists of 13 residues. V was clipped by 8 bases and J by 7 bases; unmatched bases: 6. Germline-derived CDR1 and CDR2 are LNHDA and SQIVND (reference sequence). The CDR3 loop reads CASQQGARQPQHF. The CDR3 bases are TGTGCCAGTCAACAGGGGGCTCGGCAGCCCCAGCATTTT.

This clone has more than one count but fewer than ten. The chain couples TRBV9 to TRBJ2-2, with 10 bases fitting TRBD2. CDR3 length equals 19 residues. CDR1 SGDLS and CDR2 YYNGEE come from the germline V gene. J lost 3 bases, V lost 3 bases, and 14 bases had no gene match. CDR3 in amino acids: CASSASGLAVQRDTGELFF. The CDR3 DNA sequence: TGTGCCAGCAGCGCCTCCGGACTAGCGGTCCAACGGGACACCGGGGAGCTGTTTTTT.

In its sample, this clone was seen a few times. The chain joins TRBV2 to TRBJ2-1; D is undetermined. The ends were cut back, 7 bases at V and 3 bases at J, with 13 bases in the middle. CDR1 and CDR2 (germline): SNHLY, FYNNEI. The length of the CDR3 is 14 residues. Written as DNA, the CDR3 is TGTGCCAGCAATGAGTTGGGCGGCTACAATGAGCAGTTCTTC. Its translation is CASNELGGYNEQFF.

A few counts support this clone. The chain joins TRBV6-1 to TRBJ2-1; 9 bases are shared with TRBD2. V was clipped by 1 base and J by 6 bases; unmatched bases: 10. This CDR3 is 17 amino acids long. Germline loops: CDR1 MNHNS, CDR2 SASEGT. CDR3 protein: CASSEVWAGGPSNEQFF. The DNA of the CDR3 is TGTGCCAGCAGTGAAGTATGGGCGGGAGGGCCCTCCAATGAGCAGTTCTTC.

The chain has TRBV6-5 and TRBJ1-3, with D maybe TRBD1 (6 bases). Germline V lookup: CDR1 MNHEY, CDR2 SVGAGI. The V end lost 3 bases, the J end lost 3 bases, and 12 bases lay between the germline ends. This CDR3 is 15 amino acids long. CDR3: CASSYEGGGGNTIYF. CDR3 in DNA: TGTGCCAGCAGTTATGAGGGGGGCGGTGGAAACACCATATATTTT.

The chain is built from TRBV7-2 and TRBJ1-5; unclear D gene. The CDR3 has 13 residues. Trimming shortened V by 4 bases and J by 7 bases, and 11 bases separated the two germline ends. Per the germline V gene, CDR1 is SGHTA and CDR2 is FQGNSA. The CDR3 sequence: CASSSSPTQPQHF. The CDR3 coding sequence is TGTGCCAGCAGCTCAAGCCCGACACAGCCCCAGCATTTT. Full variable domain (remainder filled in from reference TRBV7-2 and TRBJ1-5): GAGVSQSPSNKVTEKGKDVELRCDPISGHTALYWYRQSLGQGLEFLIYFQGNSAPDKSGLPSDRFSAERTGGSVSTLTIQRTQQEDSAVYLCASSSSPTQPQHFGDGTRLSIL.

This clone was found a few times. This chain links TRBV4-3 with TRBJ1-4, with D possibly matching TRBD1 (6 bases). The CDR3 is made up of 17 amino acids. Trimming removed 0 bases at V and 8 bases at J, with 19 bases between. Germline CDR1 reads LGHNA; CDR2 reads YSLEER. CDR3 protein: CASSQDPLRGRGEKLFF. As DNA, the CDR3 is TGCGCCAGCAGCCAAGACCCCTTACGGGGGCGCGGGGAAAAACTGTTTTTT.

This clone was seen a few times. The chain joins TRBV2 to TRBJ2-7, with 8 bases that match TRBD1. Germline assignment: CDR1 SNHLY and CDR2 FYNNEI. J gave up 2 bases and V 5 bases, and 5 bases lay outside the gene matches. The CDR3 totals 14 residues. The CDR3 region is CASSRDRPAYEQYF. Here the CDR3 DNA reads TGTGCCAGCAGTCGGGACAGGCCAGCCTACGAGCAGTACTTC. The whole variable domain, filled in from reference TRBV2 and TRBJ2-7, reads EPEVTQTPSHQVTQMGQEVILRCVPISNHLYFYWYRQILGQKVEFLVSFYNNEISEKSEIFDDQFSVERPDGSNFTLKIRSTKLEDSAMYFCASSRDRPAYEQYFGPGTRLTVT.

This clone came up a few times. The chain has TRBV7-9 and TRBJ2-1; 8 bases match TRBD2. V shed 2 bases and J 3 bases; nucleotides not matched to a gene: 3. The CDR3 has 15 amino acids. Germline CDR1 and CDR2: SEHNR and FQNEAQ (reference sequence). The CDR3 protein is CASSLRRGDYNEQFF. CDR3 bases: TGTGCCAGCAGCTTACGGCGGGGGGACTACAATGAGCAGTTCTTC.

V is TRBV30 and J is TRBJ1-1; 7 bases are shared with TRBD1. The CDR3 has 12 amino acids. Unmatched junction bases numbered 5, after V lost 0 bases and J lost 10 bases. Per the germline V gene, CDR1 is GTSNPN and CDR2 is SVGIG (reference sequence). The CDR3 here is CAWSVARGGAFF. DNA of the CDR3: TGTGCCTGGAGTGTGGCCAGGGGGGGAGCTTTCTTT.

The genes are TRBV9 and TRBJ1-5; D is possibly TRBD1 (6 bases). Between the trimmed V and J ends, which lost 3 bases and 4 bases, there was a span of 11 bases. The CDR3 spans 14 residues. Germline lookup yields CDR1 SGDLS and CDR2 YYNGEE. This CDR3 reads CASSDQQGNQPQHF. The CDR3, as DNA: TGTGCCAGCAGCGATCAACAGGGTAATCAGCCCCAGCATTTT.

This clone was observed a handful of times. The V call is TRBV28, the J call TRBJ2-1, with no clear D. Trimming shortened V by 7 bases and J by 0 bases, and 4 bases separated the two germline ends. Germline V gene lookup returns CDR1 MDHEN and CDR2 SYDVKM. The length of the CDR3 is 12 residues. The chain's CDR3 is CASIGSYNEQFF. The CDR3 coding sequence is TGTGCCAGCATCGGCTCCTACAATGAGCAGTTCTTC.

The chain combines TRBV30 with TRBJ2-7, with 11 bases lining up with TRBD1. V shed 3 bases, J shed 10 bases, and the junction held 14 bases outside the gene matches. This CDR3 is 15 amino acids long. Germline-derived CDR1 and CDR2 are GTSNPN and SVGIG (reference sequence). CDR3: CAWRRPTWDRGFQYF. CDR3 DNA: TGTGCCTGGAGGCGACCGACCTGGGACAGGGGGTTTCAGTACTTC.

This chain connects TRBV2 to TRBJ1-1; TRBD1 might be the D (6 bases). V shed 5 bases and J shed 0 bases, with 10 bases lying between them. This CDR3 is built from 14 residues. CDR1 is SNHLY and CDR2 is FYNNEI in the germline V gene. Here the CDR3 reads CASSRGWMNTEAFF. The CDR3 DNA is TGTGCCAGCAGTAGGGGGTGGATGAACACTGAAGCTTTCTTT. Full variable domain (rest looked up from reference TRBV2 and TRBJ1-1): EPEVTQTPSHQVTQMGQEVILRCVPISNHLYFYWYRQILGQKVEFLVSFYNNEISEKSEIFDDQFSVERPDGSNFTLKIRSTKLEDSAMYFCASSRGWMNTEAFFGQGTRLTVV.

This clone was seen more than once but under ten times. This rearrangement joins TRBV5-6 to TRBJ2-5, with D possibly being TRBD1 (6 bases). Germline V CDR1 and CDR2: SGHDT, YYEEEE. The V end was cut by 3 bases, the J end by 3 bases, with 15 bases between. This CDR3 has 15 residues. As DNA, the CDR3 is TGTGCCAGCAGCTCAGGGGCAGGAGCGGAAGAGACCCAGTACTTC. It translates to CASSSGAGAEETQYF.

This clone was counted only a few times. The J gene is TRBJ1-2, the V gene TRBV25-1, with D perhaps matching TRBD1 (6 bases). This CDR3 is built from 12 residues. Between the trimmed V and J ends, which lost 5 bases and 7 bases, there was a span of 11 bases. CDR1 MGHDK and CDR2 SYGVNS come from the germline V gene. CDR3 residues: CASSRGSGGYTF. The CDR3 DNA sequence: TGTGCCAGCAGTAGGGGGTCAGGTGGCTACACCTTC.

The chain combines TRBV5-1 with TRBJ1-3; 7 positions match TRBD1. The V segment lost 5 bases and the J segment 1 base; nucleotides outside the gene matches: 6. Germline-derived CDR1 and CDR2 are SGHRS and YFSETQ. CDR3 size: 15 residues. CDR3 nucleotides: TGCGCCAGCAGAGAGACAGGGACGTCTGGAAACACCATATATTTT. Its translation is CASRETGTSGNTIYF.

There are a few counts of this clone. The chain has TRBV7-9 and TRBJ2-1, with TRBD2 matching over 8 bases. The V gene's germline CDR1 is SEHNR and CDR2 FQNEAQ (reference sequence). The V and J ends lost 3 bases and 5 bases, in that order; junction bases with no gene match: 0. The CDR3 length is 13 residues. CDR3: CASSLGLDNEQFF. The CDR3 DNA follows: TGTGCCAGCAGCTTGGGACTAGACAATGAGCAGTTCTTC.

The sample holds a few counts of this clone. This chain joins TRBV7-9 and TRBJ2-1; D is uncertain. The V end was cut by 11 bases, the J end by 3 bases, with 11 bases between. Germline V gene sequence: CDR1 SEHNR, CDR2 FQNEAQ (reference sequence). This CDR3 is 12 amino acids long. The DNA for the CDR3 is TGTGCCGTACGGAGAGGCTACAATGAGCAGTTCTTC. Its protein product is CAVRRGYNEQFF.

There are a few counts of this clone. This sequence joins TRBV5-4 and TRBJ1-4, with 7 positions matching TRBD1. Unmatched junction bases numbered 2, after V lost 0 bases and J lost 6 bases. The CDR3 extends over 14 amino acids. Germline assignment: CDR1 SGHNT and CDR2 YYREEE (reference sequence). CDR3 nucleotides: TGTGCCAGCAGCTTGGAACAGGGGTATGAAAAACTGTTTTTT. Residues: CASSLEQGYEKLFF. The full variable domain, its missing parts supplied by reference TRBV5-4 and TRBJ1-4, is ETGVTQSPTHLIKTRGQQVTLRCSSQSGHNTVSWYQQALGQGPQFIFQYYREEENGRGNFPPRFSGLQFPNYSSELNVNALELDDSALYLCASSLEQGYEKLFFGSGTQLSVL.

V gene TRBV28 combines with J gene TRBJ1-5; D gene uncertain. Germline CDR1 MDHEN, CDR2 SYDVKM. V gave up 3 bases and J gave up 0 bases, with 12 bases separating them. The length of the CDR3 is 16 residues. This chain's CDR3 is CASSFPRGYSNQPQHF. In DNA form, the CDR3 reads TGTGCCAGCAGTTTCCCCCGGGGATATAGCAATCAGCCCCAGCATTTT.

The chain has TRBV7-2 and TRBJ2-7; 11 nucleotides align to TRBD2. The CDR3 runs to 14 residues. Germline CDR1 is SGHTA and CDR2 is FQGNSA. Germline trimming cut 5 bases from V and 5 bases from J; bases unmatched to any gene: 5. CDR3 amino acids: CASSPNSGGDEQYF. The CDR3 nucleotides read TGTGCCAGCAGCCCAAATAGCGGGGGGGACGAGCAGTACTTC.

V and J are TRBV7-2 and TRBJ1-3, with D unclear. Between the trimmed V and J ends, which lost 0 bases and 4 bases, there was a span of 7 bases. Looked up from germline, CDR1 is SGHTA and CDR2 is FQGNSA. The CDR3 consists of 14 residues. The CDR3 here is CASSLAARGNTIYF. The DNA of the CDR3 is TGTGCCAGCAGCTTAGCGGCCAGGGGAAACACCATATATTTT.

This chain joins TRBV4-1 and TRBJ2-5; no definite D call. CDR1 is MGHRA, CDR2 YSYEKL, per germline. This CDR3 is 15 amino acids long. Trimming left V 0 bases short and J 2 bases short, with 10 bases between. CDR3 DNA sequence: TGCGCCAGCAGCCAAGAAGGACGGTCACAAGAGACCCAGTACTTC. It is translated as CASSQEGRSQETQYF.

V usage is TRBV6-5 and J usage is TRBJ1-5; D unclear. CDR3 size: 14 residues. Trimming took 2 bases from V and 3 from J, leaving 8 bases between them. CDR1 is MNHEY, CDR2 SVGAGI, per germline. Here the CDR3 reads CASSYMGINQPQHF. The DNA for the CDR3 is TGTGCCAGCAGTTACATGGGAATCAATCAGCCCCAGCATTTT.

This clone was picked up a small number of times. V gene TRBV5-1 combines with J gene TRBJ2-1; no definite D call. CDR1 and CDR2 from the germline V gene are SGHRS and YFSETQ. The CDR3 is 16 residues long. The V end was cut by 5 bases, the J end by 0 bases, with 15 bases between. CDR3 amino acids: CASRGMPSSSYNEQFF. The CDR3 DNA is TGCGCCAGCAGGGGGATGCCTTCTAGCTCCTACAATGAGCAGTTCTTC.